The present TCR beta chain was sequenced within a study of Ad26.COV2.S vaccination and SARS-CoV-2 variants. Study-level findings and limits: While placebo recipients had lower spike-specific TCR breadth, vaccine recipients had more.

The V gene's germline CDR1 is SGHTA and CDR2 FQGNSA. Trimming pared 4 bases from V and 5 bases from J, leaving 12 bases between. CDR3 length: 14 amino acids. The treatment: around 19 received Ad26.COV2.S at low or high dose, single or two shots; a few received placebo; per-sample allocation not given. On day 63 after the first injection, vaccine and placebo recipients gave samples. Expression of Wuhan-strain SARS-CoV-2 spike came from the Ad26 vector that formed the vaccine. Some clones are missing from TCRdb's copy, which holds only in-frame ones; the method was immunoSEQ multiplex PCR. The repertoire consists of around 350,000 clones, with roughly 85% occurring once and the leading ten covering roughly 3.1%. Details on this clone: What it binds is not known.

The origin of this receptor is a person between 18 and 59 years old who received the Ad26.COV2.S COVID-19 vaccine or a placebo. This sample comprised peripheral blood, obtained in a trial of Ad26.COV2.S vaccine versus placebo. The chain uses TRBV7-2 and TRBJ1-5; a weak D match, TRBD1 (6 bases). CDR3 amino acids: CASSSPGAHQPQHF. In nucleotides, the CDR3 is TGTGCCAGCAGCTCCCCGGGGGCACATCAGCCCCAGCATTTT.